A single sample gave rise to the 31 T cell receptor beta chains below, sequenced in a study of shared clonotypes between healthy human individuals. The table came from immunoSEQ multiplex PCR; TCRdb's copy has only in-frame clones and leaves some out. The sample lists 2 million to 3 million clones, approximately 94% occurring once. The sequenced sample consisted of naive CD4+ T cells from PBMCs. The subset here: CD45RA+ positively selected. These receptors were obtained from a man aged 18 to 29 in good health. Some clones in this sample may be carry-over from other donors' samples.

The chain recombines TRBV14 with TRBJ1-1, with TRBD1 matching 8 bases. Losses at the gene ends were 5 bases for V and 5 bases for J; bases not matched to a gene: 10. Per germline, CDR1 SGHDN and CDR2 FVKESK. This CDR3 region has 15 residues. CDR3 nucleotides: TGTGCCAGCAGCGACCGCAGGGGGCGGGAGACTGAAGCTTTCTTT. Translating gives CASSDRRGRETEAFF.

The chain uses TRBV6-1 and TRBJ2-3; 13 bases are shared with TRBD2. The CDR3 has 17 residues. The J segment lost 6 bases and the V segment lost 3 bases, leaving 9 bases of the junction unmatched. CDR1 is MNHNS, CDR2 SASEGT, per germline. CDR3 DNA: TGTGCCAGCAGTGATCCTAGGACTAGCGGGAGCGGTGATACGCAGTATTTT. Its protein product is CASSDPRTSGSGDTQYF.

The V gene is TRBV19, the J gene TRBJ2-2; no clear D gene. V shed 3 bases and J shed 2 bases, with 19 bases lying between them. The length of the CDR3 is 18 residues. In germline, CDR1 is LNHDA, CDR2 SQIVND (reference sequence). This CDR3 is CASSMALAANLNTGELFF. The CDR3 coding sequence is TGTGCCAGTAGTATGGCCCTCGCGGCTAACCTTAACACCGGGGAGCTGTTTTTT.

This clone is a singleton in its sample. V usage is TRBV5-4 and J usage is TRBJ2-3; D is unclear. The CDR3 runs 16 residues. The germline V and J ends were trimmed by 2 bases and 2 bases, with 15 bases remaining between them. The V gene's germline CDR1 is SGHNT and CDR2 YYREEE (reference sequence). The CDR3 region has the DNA TGTGCCAGCAGCTTTAAGGTTCATCCCGACACAGATACGCAGTATTTT. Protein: CASSFKVHPDTDTQYF.

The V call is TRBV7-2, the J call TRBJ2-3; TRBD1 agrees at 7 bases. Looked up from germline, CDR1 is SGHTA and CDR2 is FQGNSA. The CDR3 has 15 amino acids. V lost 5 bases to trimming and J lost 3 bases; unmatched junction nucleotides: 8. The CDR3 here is CASSPDRVKTDTQYF. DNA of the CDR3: TGTGCCAGCAGCCCCGACAGGGTGAAGACAGATACGCAGTATTTT.

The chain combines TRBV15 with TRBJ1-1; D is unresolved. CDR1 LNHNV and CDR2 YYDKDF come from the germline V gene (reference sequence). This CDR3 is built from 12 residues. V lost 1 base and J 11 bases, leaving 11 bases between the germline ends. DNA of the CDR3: TGTGCCACCAGCAGAGCTCGGGGAAACGCTTTCTTT. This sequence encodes CATSRARGNAFF.

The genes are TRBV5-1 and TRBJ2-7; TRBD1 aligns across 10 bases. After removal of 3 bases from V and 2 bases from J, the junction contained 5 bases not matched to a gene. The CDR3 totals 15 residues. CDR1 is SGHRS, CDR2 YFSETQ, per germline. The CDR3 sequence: CASSSIGQGAYEQYF. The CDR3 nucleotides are TGCGCCAGCAGCTCGATAGGACAGGGGGCCTACGAGCAGTACTTC.

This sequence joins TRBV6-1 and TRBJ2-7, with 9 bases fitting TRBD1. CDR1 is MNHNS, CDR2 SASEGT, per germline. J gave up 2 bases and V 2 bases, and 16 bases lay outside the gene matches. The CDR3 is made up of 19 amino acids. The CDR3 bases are TGTGCCAGCAGTGAATATCCATTCCGGGACAGGGAGGGAGCCTACGAGCAGTACTTC. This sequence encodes CASSEYPFRDREGAYEQYF.

This chain's CDR3 is CASSVDRNSGNTIYF. The CDR3 bases are TGCGCCAGCAGCGTCGACAGGAACTCTGGAAACACCATATATTTT. This rearrangement joins TRBV10-1 to TRBJ1-3, with D perhaps TRBD1 (6 bases). Germline V lookup: CDR1 WNHNN, CDR2 SYGVQD (reference sequence). This CDR3 comprises 15 residues. V was cut by 6 bases and J by 0 bases, with 12 bases left in between.

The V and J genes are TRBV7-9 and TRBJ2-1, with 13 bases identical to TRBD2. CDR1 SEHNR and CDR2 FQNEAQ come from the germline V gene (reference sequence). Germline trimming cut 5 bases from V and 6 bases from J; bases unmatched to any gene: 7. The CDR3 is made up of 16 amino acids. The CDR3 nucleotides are TGTGCCAGCAGCCTTCGGACTAGCGGGAGCCCCAATGAGCAGTTCTTC. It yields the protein CASSLRTSGSPNEQFF.

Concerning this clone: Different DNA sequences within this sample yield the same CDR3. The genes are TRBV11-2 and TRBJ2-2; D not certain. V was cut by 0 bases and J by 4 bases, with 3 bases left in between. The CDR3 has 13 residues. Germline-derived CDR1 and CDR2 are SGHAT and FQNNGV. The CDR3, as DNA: TGTGCCAGCAGCTTAGATCTCACCGGGGAGCTGTTTTTT. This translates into CASSLDLTGELFF.

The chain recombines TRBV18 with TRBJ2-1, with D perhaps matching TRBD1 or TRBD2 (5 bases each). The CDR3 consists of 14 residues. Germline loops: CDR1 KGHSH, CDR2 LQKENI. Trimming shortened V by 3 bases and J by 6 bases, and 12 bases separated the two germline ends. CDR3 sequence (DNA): TGTGCCAGCTCACCCGCCGGGGCGATCAATGAGCAGTTCTTC. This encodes CASSPAGAINEQFF.

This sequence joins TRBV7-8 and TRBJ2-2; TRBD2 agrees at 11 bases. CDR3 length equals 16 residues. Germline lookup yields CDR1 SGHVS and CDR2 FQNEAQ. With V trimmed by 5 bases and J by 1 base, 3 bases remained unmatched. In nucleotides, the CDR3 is TGTGCCAGCAGCCGGGGGACTAGCGGGAACACCGGGGAGCTGTTTTTT. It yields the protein CASSRGTSGNTGELFF.

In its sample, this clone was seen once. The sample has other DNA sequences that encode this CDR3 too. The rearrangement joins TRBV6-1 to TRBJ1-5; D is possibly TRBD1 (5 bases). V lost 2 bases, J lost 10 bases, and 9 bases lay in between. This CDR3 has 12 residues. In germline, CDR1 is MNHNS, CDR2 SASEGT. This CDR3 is CASSERRGPQHF. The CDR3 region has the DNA TGTGCCAGCAGTGAAAGGAGGGGACCCCAGCATTTT.

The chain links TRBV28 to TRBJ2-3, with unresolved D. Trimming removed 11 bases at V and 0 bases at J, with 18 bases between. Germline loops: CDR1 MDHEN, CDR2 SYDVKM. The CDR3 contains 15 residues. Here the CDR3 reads CAAPEVGSSTDTQYF. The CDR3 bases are TGTGCCGCGCCAGAGGTGGGGTCTAGCACAGATACGCAGTATTTT.

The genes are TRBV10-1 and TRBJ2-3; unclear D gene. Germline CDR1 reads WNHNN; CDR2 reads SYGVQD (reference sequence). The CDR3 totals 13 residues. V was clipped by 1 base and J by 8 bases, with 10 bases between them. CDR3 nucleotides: TGCGCCAGCAGTGAGTGGGTAGAAGGTACGCAGTATTTT. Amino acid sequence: CASSEWVEGTQYF.

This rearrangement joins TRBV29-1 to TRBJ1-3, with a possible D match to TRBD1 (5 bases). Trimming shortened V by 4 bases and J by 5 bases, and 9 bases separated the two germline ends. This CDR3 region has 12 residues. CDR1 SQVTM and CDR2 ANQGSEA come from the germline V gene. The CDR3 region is CSVAGTRNTIYF. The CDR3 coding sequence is TGCAGCGTTGCGGGGACTAGAAACACCATATATTTT.

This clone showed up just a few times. The CDR3 DNA reads TGTGCCAGCATTCCGGACAGGGCTTTCTCTACTGAAGCTTTCTTT. Amino acids: CASIPDRAFSTEAFF. The chain is built from TRBV2 and TRBJ1-1; 8 bases fit TRBD1. Germline loops: CDR1 SNHLY, CDR2 FYNNEI. CDR3 length equals 15 residues. V shed 7 bases, J shed 5 bases, and the junction held 12 bases outside the gene matches.

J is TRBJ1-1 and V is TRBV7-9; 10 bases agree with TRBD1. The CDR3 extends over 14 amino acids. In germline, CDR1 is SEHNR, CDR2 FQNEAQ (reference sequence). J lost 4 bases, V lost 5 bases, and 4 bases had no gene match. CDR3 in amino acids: CASSPRQGATEAFF. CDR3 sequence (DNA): TGTGCCAGCAGCCCCAGACAGGGGGCCACTGAAGCTTTCTTT.

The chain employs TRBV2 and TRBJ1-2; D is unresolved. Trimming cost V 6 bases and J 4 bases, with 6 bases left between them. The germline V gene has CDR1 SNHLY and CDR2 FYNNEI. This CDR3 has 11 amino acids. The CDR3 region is CASREGYGYTF. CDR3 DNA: TGTGCCAGCAGGGAGGGCTATGGCTACACCTTC.

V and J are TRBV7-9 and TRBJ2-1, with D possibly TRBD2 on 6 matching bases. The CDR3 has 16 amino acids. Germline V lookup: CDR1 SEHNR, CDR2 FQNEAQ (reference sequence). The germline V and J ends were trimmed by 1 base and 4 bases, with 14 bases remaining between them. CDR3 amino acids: CASSLERGRRYNEQFF. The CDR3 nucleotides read TGTGCCAGCAGCTTAGAACGGGGGAGGAGGTACAATGAGCAGTTCTTC.

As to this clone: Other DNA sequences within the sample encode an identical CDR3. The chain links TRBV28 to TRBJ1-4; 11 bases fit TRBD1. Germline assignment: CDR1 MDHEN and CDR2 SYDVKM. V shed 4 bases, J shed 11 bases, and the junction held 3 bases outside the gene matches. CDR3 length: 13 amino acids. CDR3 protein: CASSSGQGGKLFF. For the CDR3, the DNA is TGTGCCAGCAGTTCGGGACAGGGGGGGAAACTGTTTTTT.

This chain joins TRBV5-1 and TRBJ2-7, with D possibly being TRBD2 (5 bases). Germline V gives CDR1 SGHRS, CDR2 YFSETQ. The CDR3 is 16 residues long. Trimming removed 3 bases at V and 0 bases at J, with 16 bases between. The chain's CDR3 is CASSYLPSGSSYEQYF. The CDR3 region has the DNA TGCGCCAGCAGCTACCTACCGAGCGGATCCTCCTACGAGCAGTACTTC.

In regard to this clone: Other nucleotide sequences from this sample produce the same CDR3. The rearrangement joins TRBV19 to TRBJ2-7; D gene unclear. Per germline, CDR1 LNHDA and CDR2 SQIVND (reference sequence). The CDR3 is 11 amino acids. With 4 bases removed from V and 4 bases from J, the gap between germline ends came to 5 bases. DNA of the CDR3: TGTGCCAGTAGTACCGATTACGAGCAGTACTTC. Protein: CASSTDYEQYF.

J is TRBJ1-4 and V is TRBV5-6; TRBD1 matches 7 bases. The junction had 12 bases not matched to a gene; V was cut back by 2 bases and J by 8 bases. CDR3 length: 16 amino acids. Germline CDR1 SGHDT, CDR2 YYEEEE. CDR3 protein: CASSFSQGEVREKLFF. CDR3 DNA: TGTGCCAGCAGCTTCTCCCAGGGGGAGGTACGGGAAAAACTGTTTTTT.

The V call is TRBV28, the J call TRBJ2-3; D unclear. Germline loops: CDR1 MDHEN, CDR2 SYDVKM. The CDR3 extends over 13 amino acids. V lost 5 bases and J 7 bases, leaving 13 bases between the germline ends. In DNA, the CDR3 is TGTGCCAGCAGTGAGACCCTCGGGCATACGCAGTATTTT. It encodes CASSETLGHTQYF.

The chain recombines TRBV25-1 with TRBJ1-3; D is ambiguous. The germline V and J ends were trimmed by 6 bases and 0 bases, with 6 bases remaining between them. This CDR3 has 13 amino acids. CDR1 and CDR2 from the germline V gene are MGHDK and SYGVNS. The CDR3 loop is CASRTASGNTIYF. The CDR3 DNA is TGTGCCAGCAGGACGGCCTCTGGAAACACCATATATTTT.

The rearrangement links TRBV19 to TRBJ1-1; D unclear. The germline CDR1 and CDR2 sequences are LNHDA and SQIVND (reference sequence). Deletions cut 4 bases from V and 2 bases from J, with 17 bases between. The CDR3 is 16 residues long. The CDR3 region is CASSRSNIRGNTEAFF. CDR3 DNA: TGTGCCAGTAGTAGAAGCAACATACGGGGAAACACTGAAGCTTTCTTT.

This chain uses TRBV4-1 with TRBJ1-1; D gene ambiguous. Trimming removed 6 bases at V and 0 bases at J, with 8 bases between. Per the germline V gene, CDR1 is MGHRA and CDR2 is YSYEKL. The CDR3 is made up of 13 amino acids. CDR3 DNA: TGCGCCAGCAGGATGAGCATGAACACTGAAGCTTTCTTT. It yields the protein CASRMSMNTEAFF.

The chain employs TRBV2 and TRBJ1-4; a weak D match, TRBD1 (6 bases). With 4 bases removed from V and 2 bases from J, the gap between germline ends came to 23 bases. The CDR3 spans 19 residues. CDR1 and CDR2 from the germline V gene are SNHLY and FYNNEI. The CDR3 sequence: CASSAGTGARGSTNEKLFF. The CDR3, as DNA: TGTGCCAGCAGTGCCGGGACGGGGGCGCGGGGATCCACTAATGAAAAACTGTTTTTT. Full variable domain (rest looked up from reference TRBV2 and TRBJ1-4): EPEVTQTPSHQVTQMGQEVILRCVPISNHLYFYWYRQILGQKVEFLVSFYNNEISEKSEIFDDQFSVERPDGSNFTLKIRSTKLEDSAMYFCASSAGTGARGSTNEKLFFGSGTQLSVL.

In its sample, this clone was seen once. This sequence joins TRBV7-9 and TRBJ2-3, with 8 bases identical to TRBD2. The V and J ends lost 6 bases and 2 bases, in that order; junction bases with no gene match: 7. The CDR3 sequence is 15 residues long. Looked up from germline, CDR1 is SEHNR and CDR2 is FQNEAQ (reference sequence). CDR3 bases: TGTGCCAGCAGTCCGGGAGGGCTCACCACAGATACGCAGTATTTT. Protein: CASSPGGLTTDTQYF. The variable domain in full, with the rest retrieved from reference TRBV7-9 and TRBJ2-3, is DTGVSQNPRHKITKRGQNVTFRCDPISEHNRLYWYRQTLGQGPEFLTYFQNEAQLEKSRLLSDRFSAERPKGSFSTLEIQRTEQGDSAMYLCASSPGGLTTDTQYFGPGTRLTVL.